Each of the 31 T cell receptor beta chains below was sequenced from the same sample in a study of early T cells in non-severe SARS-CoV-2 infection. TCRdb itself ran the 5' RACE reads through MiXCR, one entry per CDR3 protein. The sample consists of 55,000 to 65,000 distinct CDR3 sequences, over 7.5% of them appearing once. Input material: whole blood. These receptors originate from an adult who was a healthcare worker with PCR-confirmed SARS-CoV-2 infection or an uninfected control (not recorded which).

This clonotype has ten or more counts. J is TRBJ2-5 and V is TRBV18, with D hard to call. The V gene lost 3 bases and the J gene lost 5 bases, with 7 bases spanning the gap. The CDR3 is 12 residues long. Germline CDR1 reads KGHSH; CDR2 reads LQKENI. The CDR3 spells CASSPLVETQYF. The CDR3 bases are TGTGCCAGCTCACCCCTCGTGGAGACCCAGTACTTC.

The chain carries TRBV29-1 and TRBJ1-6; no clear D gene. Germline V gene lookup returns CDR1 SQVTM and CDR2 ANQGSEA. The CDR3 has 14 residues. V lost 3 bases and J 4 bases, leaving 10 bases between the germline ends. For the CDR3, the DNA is TGCAGCGTTGAGGTAGACGGTTATAATTCACCCCTCCACTTT. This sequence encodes CSVEVDGYNSPLHF.

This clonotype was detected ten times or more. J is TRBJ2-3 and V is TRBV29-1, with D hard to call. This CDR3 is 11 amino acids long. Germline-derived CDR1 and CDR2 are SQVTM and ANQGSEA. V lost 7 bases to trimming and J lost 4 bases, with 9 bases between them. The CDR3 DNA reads TGCAGCGCGTACAGCCCAGATACGCAGTATTTT. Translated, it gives CSAYSPDTQYF.

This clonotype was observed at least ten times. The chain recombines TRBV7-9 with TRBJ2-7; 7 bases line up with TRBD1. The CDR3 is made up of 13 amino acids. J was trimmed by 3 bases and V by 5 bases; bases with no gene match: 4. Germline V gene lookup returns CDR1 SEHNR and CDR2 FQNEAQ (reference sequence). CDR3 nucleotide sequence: TGTGCCAGCAGCGGGACAGCCAACTACGAGCAGTACTTC. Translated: CASSGTANYEQYF.

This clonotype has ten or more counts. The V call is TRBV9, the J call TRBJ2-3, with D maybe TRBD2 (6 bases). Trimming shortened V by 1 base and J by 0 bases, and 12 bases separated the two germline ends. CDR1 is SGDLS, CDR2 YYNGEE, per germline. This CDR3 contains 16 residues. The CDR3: CASSVRVAVSTDTQYF. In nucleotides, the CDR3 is TGTGCCAGCAGCGTAAGAGTAGCGGTCAGCACAGATACGCAGTATTTT.

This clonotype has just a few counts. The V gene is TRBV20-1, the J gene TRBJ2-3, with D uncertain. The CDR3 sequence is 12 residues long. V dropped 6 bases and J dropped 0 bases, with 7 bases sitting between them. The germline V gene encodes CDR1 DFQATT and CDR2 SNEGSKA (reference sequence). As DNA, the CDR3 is TGCAGTGCGGGGATTAGCACAGATACGCAGTATTTT. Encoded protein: CSAGISTDTQYF.

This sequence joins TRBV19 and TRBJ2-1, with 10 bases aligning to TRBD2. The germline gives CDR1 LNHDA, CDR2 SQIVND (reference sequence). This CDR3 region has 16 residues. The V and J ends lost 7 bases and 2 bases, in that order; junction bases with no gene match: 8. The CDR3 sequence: CASTPRTSGTYNEQFF. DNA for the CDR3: TGTGCCAGTACCCCTAGGACTAGCGGAACCTACAATGAGCAGTTCTTC.

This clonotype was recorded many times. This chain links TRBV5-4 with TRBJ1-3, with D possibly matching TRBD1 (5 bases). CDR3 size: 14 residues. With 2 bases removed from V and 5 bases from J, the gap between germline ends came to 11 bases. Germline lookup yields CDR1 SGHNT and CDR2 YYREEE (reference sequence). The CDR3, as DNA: TGTGCCAGCAGCTTTGATACAGGCCGAAACACCATATATTTT. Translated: CASSFDTGRNTIYF.

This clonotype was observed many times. The CDR3 DNA is TGTGCCAGCAGCCCCCGGACAGGGTTAAACATTCAGTACTTC. This encodes CASSPRTGLNIQYF. The J gene is TRBJ2-4, the V gene TRBV7-2; 8 bases line up with TRBD1. Germline V gene data show CDR1 as SGHTA and CDR2 as FQGNSA. The ends lost 5 bases at V and 6 bases at J; junction bases unmatched: 6. This CDR3 comprises 14 residues.

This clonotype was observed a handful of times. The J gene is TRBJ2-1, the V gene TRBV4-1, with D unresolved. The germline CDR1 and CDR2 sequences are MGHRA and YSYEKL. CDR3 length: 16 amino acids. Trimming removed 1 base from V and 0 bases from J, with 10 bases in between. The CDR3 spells CASSQVNMVSYNEQFF. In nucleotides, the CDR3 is TGCGCCAGCAGCCAAGTTAACATGGTCTCCTACAATGAGCAGTTCTTC.

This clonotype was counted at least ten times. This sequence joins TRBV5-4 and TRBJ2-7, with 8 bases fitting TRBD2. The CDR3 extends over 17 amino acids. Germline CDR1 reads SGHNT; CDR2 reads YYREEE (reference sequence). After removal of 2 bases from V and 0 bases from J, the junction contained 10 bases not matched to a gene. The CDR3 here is CASSFNPAGGLSYEQYF. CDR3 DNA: TGTGCCAGCAGCTTTAACCCGGCGGGAGGCCTCTCCTACGAGCAGTACTTC.

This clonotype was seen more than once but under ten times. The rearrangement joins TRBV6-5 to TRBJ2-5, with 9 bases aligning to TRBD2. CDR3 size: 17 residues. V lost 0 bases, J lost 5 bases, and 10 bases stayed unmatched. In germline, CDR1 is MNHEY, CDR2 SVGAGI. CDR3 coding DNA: TGTGCCAGCAGTTACTCCCCCCCGGGACTAGCATCGGAGACCCAGTACTTC. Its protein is CASSYSPPGLASETQYF.

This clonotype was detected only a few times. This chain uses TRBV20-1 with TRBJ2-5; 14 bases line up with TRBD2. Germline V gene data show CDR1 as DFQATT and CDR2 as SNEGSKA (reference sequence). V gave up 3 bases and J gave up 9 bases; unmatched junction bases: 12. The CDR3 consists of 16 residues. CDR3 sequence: CSASLSGTSGSGAQYF. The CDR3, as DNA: TGCAGTGCTAGCCTCTCGGGGACTAGCGGGAGTGGGGCCCAGTACTTC.

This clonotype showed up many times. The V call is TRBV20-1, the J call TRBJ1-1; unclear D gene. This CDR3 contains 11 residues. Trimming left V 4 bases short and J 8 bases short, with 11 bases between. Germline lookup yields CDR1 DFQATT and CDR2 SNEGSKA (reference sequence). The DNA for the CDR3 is TGCAGTGCTATACGGGAGCCCGAAGCTTTCTTT. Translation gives CSAIREPEAFF.

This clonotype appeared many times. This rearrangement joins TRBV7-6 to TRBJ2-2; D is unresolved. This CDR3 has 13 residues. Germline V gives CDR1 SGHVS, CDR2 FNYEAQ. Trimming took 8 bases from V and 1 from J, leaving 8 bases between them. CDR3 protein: CASPDENTGELFF. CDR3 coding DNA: TGTGCCAGCCCGGACGAGAACACCGGGGAGCTGTTTTTT.

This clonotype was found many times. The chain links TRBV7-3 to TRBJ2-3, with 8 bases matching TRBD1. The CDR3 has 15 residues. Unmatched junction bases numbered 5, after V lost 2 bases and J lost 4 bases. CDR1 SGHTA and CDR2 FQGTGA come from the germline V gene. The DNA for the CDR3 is TGTGCCAGCAGCTTACAGGGGGCGAGCTCAGATACGCAGTATTTT. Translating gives CASSLQGASSDTQYF.

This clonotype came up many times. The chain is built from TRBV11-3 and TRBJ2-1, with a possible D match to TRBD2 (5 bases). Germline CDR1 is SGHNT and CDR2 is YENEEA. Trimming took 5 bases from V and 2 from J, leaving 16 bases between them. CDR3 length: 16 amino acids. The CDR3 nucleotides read TGTGCCAGCAGCCAAACCGGGATGTCGACCTACAATGAGCAGTTCTTC. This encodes CASSQTGMSTYNEQFF.

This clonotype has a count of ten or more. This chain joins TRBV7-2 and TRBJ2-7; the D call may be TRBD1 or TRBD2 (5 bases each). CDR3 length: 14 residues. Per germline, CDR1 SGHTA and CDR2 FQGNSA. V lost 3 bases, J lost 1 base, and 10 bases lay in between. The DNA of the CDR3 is TGTGCCAGCAGCTTTGGTGGGGGTTCCTACGAGCAGTACTTC. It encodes CASSFGGGSYEQYF.

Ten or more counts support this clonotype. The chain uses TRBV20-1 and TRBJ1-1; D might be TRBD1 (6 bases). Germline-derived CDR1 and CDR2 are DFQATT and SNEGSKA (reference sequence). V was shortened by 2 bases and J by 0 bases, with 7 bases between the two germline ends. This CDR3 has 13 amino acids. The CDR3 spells CSARQGLNTEAFF. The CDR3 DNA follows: TGCAGTGCTAGACAGGGGTTGAACACTGAAGCTTTCTTT.

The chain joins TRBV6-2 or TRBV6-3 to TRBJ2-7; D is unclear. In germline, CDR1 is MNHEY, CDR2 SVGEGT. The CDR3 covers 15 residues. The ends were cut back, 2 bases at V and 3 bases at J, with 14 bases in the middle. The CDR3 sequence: CASSYRVVNVYEQYF. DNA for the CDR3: TGTGCCAGCAGTTACCGTGTCGTAAACGTCTACGAGCAGTACTTC.

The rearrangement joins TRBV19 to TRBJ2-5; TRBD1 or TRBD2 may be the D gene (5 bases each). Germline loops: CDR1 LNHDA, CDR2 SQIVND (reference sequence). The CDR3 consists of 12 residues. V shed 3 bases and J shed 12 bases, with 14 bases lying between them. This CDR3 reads CASSMARGKKYF. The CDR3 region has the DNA TGTGCCAGTAGTATGGCTCGGGGCAAGAAGTACTTC.

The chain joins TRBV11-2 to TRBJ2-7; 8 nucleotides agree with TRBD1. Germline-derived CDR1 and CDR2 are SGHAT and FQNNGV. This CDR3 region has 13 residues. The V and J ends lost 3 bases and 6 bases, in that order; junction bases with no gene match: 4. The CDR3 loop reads CASSLTGAREQYF. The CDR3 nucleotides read TGTGCCAGCAGCTTGACAGGGGCCCGCGAGCAGTACTTC.

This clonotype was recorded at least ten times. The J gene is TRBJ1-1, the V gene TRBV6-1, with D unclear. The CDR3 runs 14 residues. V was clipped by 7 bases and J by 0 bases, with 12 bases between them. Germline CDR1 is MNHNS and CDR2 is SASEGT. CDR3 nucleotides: TGTGCCAGCATAGGACGCAGTATGAACACTGAAGCTTTCTTT. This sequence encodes CASIGRSMNTEAFF.

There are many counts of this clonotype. In DNA, the CDR3 is TGTGCCAGCAGCCAAGCTAGAACACGGGGGAGCTACGAGCAGTACTTC. Translation: CASSQARTRGSYEQYF. The chain links TRBV3-1 to TRBJ2-7, with a tentative D call TRBD2 (6 bases). The CDR3 length is 16 residues. CDR1 and CDR2 (germline): LGHDT, YNNKEL (reference sequence). V was shortened by 1 base and J by 3 bases, with 16 bases between the two germline ends.

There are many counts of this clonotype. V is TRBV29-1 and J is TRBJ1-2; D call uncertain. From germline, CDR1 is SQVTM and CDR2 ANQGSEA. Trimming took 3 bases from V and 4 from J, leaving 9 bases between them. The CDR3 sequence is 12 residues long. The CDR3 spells CSVEERSYGYTF. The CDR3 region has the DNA TGCAGCGTTGAGGAACGGAGCTATGGCTACACCTTC.

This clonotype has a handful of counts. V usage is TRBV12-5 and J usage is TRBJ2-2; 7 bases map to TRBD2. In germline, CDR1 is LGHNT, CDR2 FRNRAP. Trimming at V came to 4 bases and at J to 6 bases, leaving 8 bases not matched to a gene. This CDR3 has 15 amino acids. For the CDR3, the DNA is TGTGCTAGTGGTTGGACTAGTCACTACGCCGGGGAGCTGTTTTTT. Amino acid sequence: CASGWTSHYAGELFF.

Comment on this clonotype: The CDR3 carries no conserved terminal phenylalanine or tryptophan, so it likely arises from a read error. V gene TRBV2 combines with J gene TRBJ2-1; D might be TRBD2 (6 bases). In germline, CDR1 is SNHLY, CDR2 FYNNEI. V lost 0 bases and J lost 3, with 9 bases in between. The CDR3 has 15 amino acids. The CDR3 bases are TGTGCCAGCAGTGAAGCGGGAGGCAACTACAATGAGCAGTTCATC. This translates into CASSEAGGNYNEQFI.

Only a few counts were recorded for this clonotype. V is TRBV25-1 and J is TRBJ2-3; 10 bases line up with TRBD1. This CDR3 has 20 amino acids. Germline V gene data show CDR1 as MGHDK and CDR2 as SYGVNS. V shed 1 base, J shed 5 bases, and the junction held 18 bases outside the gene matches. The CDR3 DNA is TGTGCCAGCAGTGAATCAACCCCTGTCGAGACAGGGGGCATGAGAGATACGCAGTATTTT. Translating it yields CASSESTPVETGGMRDTQYF.

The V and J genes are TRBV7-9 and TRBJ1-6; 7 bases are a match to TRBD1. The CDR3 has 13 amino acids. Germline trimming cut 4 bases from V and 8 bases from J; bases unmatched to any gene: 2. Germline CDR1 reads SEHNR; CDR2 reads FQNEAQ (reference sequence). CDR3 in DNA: TGTGCCAGCAGCTATACAGGGGATTCACCCCTCCACTTT. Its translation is CASSYTGDSPLHF.

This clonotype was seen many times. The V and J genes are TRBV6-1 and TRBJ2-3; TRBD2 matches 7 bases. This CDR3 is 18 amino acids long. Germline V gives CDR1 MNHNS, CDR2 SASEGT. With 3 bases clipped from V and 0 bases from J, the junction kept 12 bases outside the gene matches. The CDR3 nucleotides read TGTGCCAGCAGTGAGCTTGTACCGGGACTAACTAGCACAGATACGCAGTATTTT. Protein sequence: CASSELVPGLTSTDTQYF.

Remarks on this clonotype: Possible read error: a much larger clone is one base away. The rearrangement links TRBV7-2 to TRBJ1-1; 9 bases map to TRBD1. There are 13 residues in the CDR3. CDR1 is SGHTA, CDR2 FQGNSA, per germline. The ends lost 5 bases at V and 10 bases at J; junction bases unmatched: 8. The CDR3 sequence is CASSQQGAAVAFF. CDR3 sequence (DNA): TGTGCCAGCAGCCAACAGGGGGCGGCTGTAGCTTTCTTT.